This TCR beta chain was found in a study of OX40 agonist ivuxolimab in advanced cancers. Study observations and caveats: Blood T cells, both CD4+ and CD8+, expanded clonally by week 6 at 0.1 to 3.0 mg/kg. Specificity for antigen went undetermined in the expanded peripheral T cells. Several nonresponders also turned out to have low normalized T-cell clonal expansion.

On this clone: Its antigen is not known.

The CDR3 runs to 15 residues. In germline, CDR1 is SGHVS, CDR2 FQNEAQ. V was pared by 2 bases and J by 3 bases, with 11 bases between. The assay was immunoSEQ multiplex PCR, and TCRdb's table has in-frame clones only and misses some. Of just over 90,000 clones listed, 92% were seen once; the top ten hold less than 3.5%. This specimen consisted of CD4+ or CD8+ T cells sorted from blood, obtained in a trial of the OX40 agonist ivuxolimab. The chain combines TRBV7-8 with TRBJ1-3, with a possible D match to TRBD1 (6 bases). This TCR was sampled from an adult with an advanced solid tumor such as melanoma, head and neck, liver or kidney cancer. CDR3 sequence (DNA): TGTGCCAGCAGCTTACAGGGGACCGGTGGAAACACCATATATTTT. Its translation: CASSLQGTGGNTIYF. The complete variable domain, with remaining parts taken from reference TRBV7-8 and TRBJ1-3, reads GAGVSQSPRYKVAKRGQDVALRCDPISGHVSLFWYQQALGQGPEFLTYFQNEAQLDKSGLPSDRFFAERPEGSVSTLKIQRTQQEDSAVYLCASSLQGTGGNTIYFGEGSWLTVV.